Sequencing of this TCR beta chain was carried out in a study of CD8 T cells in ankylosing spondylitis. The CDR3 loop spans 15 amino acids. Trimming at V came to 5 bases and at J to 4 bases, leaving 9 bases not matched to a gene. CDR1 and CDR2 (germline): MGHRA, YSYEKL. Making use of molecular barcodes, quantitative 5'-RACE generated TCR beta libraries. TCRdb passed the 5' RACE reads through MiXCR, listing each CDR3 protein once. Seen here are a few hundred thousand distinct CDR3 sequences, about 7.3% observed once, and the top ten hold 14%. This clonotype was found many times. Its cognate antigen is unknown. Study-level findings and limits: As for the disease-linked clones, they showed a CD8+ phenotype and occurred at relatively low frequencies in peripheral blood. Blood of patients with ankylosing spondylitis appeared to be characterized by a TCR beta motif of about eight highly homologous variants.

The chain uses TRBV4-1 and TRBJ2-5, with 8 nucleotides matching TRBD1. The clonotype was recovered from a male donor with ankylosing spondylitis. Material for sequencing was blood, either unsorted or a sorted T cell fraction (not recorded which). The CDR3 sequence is CASSFRDRPLETQYF. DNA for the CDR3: TGCGCCAGCAGCTTCCGGGACAGGCCCTTAGAGACCCAGTACTTC.